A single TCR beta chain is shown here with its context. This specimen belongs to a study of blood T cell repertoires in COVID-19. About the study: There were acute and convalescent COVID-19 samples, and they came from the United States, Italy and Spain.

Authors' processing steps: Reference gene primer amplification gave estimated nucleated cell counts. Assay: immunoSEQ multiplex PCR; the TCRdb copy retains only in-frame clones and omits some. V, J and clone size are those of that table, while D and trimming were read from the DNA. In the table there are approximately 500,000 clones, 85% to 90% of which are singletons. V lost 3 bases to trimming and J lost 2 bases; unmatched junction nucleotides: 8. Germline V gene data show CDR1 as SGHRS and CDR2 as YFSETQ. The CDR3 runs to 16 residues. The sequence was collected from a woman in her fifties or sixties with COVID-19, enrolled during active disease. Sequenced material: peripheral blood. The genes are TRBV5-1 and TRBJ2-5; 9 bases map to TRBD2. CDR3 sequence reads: CASSSSGLAIQETQYF. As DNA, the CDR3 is TGCGCCAGCAGCTCCTCGGGACTAGCTATACAAGAGACCCAGTACTTC.